Listed here are 28 T cell receptor beta chains from one sample, sequenced in a study of breast tumors, draining lymph nodes, adjacent tissues. TCRdb processed the multiplex PCR reads anew with MiXCR; each CDR3 protein has one entry. The sample yields some 9,200 distinct CDR3 sequences, under 50% seen once. Sequencing input: tumor-adjacent breast tissue. These receptors came from a female donor with breast cancer. Some clones in this sample may be carry-over from other donors' samples.

This clonotype is medium-sized (0.01 to 0.1%) in the sample. The genes are TRBV3-1 and TRBJ1-6; the match to TRBD1 covers 7 bases. Trimming took 4 bases from V and 7 from J; bases not matched to a gene: 4. The CDR3 runs 14 residues. Germline V gives CDR1 LGHDT, CDR2 YNNKEL (reference sequence). CDR3 protein: CASSLGTENSPLHF. The CDR3 DNA is TGTGCCAGCAGCCTCGGGACAGAGAATTCACCCCTCCACTTT.

In its sample, this clonotype ranks as medium-sized. The rearrangement uses TRBV20-1 and TRBJ2-7; the D is unclear. The V gene's germline CDR1 is DFQATT and CDR2 SNEGSKA (reference sequence). Trimming took 3 bases from V and 4 from J, leaving 10 bases between them. This CDR3 is built from 12 residues. In DNA form, the CDR3 reads TGCAGTGCTAGGCCCGATCAATACGAGCAGTACTTC. Translation: CSARPDQYEQYF.

V and J are TRBV5-4 and TRBJ1-1; 8 nucleotides align to TRBD1. From germline, CDR1 is SGHNT and CDR2 YYREEE (reference sequence). Trimming at V came to 0 bases and at J to 2 bases, leaving 6 bases not matched to a gene. CDR3 length: 16 residues. This chain's CDR3 is CASSLAGQGSNTEAFF. The CDR3 nucleotides are TGTGCCAGCAGCTTGGCCGGACAGGGATCTAACACTGAAGCTTTCTTT.

Sample share makes this clonotype medium-sized. The V gene is TRBV5-1, the J gene TRBJ2-3; 8 bases agree with TRBD1. CDR1 SGHRS and CDR2 YFSETQ come from the germline V gene. This CDR3 is built from 14 residues. V trimming: 4 bases; J trimming: 3 bases; junction bases outside the gene matches: 4. The CDR3 reads CASSPDRGTDTQYF. The CDR3, as DNA: TGCGCCAGCAGCCCAGACAGGGGTACAGATACGCAGTATTTT.

The chain has TRBV20-1 and TRBJ2-1; D is uncertain. Germline loops: CDR1 DFQATT, CDR2 SNEGSKA (reference sequence). Trimming left V 5 bases short and J 2 bases short, with 13 bases between. This CDR3 spans 14 amino acids. The CDR3 DNA reads TGCAGTGCTCAGCTCTATTCAACCTACAATGAGCAGTTCTTC. Its translation is CSAQLYSTYNEQFF.

Many counts were recorded for this clonotype. The J gene is TRBJ2-7, the V gene TRBV28, with 7 bases identical to TRBD1. Trimming at V came to 6 bases and at J to 4 bases, leaving 12 bases not matched to a gene. CDR3 length: 15 amino acids. Germline CDR1 and CDR2: MDHEN and SYDVKM. This CDR3 is CASSHQGRGIYEQYF. CDR3 coding DNA: TGTGCCAGCAGCCACCAGGGCAGGGGGATATACGAGCAGTACTTC.

This clonotype has more than one count but fewer than ten. The chain has TRBV6-1 and TRBJ2-7, with D tentatively TRBD2 (6 bases). The germline V gene encodes CDR1 MNHNS and CDR2 SASEGT. V was cut by 4 bases and J by 6 bases, with 19 bases left in between. The CDR3 extends over 15 amino acids. CDR3 region: CASSAYAGGVREQYF. The CDR3, as DNA: TGTGCCAGCAGTGCCTATGCGGGCGGGGTTCGCGAGCAGTACTTC.

This clonotype was recorded many times. This rearrangement joins TRBV28 to TRBJ2-1; TRBD2 aligns across 11 bases. The germline V gene has CDR1 MDHEN and CDR2 SYDVKM. With V trimmed by 5 bases and J by 7 bases, 10 bases remained unmatched. The CDR3 loop spans 16 amino acids. CDR3 residues: CASSGQLAGGGNEQFF. The CDR3 DNA is TGTGCCAGCAGTGGGCAGCTAGCGGGAGGAGGGAATGAGCAGTTCTTC.

This clonotype was observed many times. The V and J genes are TRBV6-1 and TRBJ1-5; D remains unclear. The germline V gene encodes CDR1 MNHNS and CDR2 SASEGT. The CDR3 is 14 residues long. V was trimmed by 4 bases and J by 3 bases, leaving 10 bases between them. The CDR3 region has the DNA TGTGCCAGCAGTGGGGCTAGGGACAATCAGCCCCAGCATTTT. Amino acid sequence: CASSGARDNQPQHF.

Note on this clonotype: Because it lacks the conserved phenylalanine or tryptophan at the end, this CDR3 is likely a read error. This chain links TRBV5-1 with TRBJ1-2; D ambiguous. V was clipped by 3 bases and J by 1 base, with 7 bases between them. The CDR3 runs to 13 residues. Germline-derived CDR1 and CDR2 are SGHRS and YFSETQ. The CDR3 DNA sequence: TGCGCCAGCAGCTCGAGTAGTAACTATGGCTACACCTCC. Translating it yields CASSSSSNYGYTS.

This clonotype was picked up many times. The rearrangement joins TRBV6-1 to TRBJ1-4; D remains ambiguous. Germline V gene sequence: CDR1 MNHNS, CDR2 SASEGT. The V end was cut by 5 bases, the J end by 0 bases, with 10 bases between. CDR3 length equals 15 residues. The CDR3 DNA reads as TGTGCCAGCAGTCCCCGGCCCACAACTAATGAAAAACTGTTTTTT. It codes for CASSPRPTTNEKLFF.

In this sample, this clonotype turned up many times. This chain uses TRBV28 with TRBJ1-6; D call uncertain. The V and J ends lost 4 bases and 5 bases respectively, with 12 bases between them. This CDR3 region has 15 residues. Per the germline V gene, CDR1 is MDHEN and CDR2 is SYDVKM. The CDR3 nucleotides are TGTGCCAGCAGTTCCGGGCCACCGAATAATTCACCCCTCCACTTT. Translation: CASSSGPPNNSPLHF.

In this sample, this clonotype is medium-sized (0.01 to 0.1%). The V gene is TRBV19, the J gene TRBJ2-3; D is perhaps TRBD1 (8 bases). Germline lookup yields CDR1 LNHDA and CDR2 SQIVND (reference sequence). There are 15 residues in the CDR3. Trimming pared 6 bases from V and 2 bases from J, leaving 15 bases between. CDR3 nucleotides: TGTGCCAGTAGGACAGGGGAGGGTTACACAGATACGCAGTATTTT. As protein: CASRTGEGYTDTQYF.

Judged by abundance, this clonotype is medium-sized. The chain is built from TRBV4-1 and TRBJ2-7; perhaps TRBD2 as D (5 bases). Germline loops: CDR1 MGHRA, CDR2 YSYEKL. The CDR3 length is 14 residues. V lost 2 bases to trimming and J lost 3 bases, with 11 bases between them. The CDR3 nucleotides read TGCGCCAGCAGCCAAAAGGACGCGGGCTACGAGCAGTACTTC. It encodes CASSQKDAGYEQYF.

J is TRBJ2-1 and V is TRBV9; maybe TRBD2 (5 bases). V lost 4 bases and J 5 bases, leaving 19 bases between the germline ends. The germline gives CDR1 SGDLS, CDR2 YYNGEE. The CDR3 is 16 residues long. Written as DNA, the CDR3 is TGTGCCAGCAGCCCCTCTCCGAAGTTAGCGAACAATGAGCAGTTCTTC. This translates into CASSPSPKLANNEQFF.

The chain recombines TRBV12-3 or TRBV12-4 with TRBJ2-2; D is ambiguous. Trimming took 6 bases from V and 0 from J, leaving 8 bases between them. The CDR3 has 14 amino acids. For the CDR3, the DNA is TGTGCCAGCAGCCCGACAACGAACACCGGGGAGCTGTTTTTT. Protein: CASSPTTNTGELFF.

Note on this clonotype: A read error may produce the germline difference seen at one junction end. The chain joins TRBV6-1 to TRBJ1-1, with a possible D match to TRBD1 (6 bases). There are 12 residues in the CDR3. Looked up from germline, CDR1 is MNHNS and CDR2 is SASEGT. CDR3 loop: CAGSERDIEAFF. CDR3 bases: TGTGCCGGCAGTGAGAGGGACATTGAAGCTTTCTTT.

This clonotype counts as medium-sized (0.01 to 0.1%). This rearrangement joins TRBV11-1 to TRBJ2-3, with D unclear. Germline V gene sequence: CDR1 SGHAT, CDR2 FQDESV (reference sequence). This CDR3 spans 15 amino acids. The V and J ends lost 1 base and 0 bases respectively, with 8 bases between them. The CDR3 bases are TGTGCCAGCAGCTTAGACACCTACAGCACAGATACGCAGTATTTT. Protein sequence: CASSLDTYSTDTQYF.

This clonotype turned up a few times. This chain uses TRBV6-6 with TRBJ1-1, with TRBD1 matching 11 bases. V gave up 4 bases and J gave up 4 bases; unmatched junction bases: 8. The CDR3 extends over 16 amino acids. Germline V lookup: CDR1 MNHNY, CDR2 SVGAGI (reference sequence). The CDR3 coding sequence is TGTGCCAGCAGTTTGACGCTCGGGACAGGGGGCACTGAAGCTTTCTTT. Residues: CASSLTLGTGGTEAFF.

Relative to its sample, this clonotype is medium-sized. This sequence joins TRBV7-2 and TRBJ1-2; D is possibly TRBD1 (6 bases). Germline V gene sequence: CDR1 SGHTA, CDR2 FQGNSA. The CDR3 loop spans 13 amino acids. V lost 4 bases and J 7 bases, leaving 13 bases between the germline ends. CDR3 sequence: CASSSAEGGGYTF. The CDR3 nucleotides read TGTGCCAGCAGCTCTGCGGAGGGGGGTGGCTACACCTTC.

This clonotype is classed as large. The V gene is TRBV2, the J gene TRBJ1-4; 7 bases fit TRBD1. This CDR3 contains 14 residues. V dropped 6 bases and J dropped 7; count of bases not matched to a gene: 8. Germline CDR1 is SNHLY and CDR2 is FYNNEI. CDR3: CASSQQGIGEKLFF. The DNA of the CDR3 is TGTGCCAGCAGCCAACAGGGGATCGGTGAAAAACTGTTTTTT.

The CDR3 is CASSRTSGPEQFF. CDR3 DNA: TGTGCCAGCAGCAGGACTAGCGGCCCTGAGCAGTTCTTC. The chain carries TRBV7-3 and TRBJ2-1; 10 nucleotides agree with TRBD2. CDR3 length equals 13 residues. V dropped 5 bases and J dropped 9; count of bases not matched to a gene: 4. The germline V gene encodes CDR1 SGHTA and CDR2 FQGTGA.

This clonotype has at least ten counts. The CDR3 protein is CAWSSQGARGYTF. The CDR3 nucleotides are TGTGCCTGGAGCTCCCAGGGGGCGCGTGGCTACACCTTC. The chain has TRBV30 and TRBJ1-2, with TRBD1 identical over 8 bases. The CDR3 is made up of 13 amino acids. With 3 bases clipped from V and 7 bases from J, the junction kept 7 bases outside the gene matches. Germline lookup yields CDR1 GTSNPN and CDR2 SVGIG (reference sequence).

This clonotype was found many times. The chain uses TRBV5-6 and TRBJ1-1; no reliable D call. Trimming cost V 4 bases and J 0 bases, with 10 bases left between them. This CDR3 is built from 14 residues. The germline CDR1 and CDR2 sequences are SGHDT and YYEEEE. The CDR3 DNA reads as TGTGCCAGCAGCGGCATAACAGTGAACACTGAAGCTTTCTTT. This gives the protein CASSGITVNTEAFF.

This clonotype was detected many times. The rearrangement links TRBV5-1 to TRBJ2-2; D is unclear. Trimming left V 3 bases short and J 1 base short, with 7 bases between. Germline V CDR1 and CDR2: SGHRS, YFSETQ. The CDR3 covers 14 residues. CDR3 in amino acids: CASSSQENTGELFF. In DNA, the CDR3 is TGCGCCAGCAGCTCCCAGGAGAACACCGGGGAGCTGTTTTTT. The full variable domain, completed using reference TRBV5-1 and TRBJ2-2, is KAGVTQTPRYLIKTRGQQVTLSCSPISGHRSVSWYQQTPGQGLQFLFEYFSETQRNKGNFPGRFSGRQFSNSRSEMNVSTLELGDSALYLCASSSQENTGELFFGEGSRLTVL.

This rearrangement joins TRBV28 to TRBJ2-3, with 10 bases lining up with TRBD1. V dropped 4 bases and J dropped 3; count of bases not matched to a gene: 7. There are 16 residues in the CDR3. Germline loops: CDR1 MDHEN, CDR2 SYDVKM. The CDR3 DNA reads as TGTGCCAGCAGTTCGACAGGGGGCGTTAGGACAGATACGCAGTATTTT. It encodes CASSSTGGVRTDTQYF.

This clonotype was counted ten times or more. The chain carries TRBV19 and TRBJ2-1; 10 bases agree with TRBD2. Germline CDR1 reads LNHDA; CDR2 reads SQIVND (reference sequence). The CDR3 runs to 14 residues. V trimming: 5 bases; J trimming: 9 bases; junction bases outside the gene matches: 7. In DNA form, the CDR3 reads TGTGCCAGTAGTGTAGCGGGAGGTCGGGCTGAGCAGTTCTTC. It yields the protein CASSVAGGRAEQFF.

The CDR3 region is CASSPRTRSYNSPLHF. The CDR3 nucleotides read TGTGCCAGCAGCCCCCGGACACGTTCTTATAATTCACCCCTCCACTTT. The chain recombines TRBV13 with TRBJ1-6, with D perhaps matching TRBD1 (5 bases). Germline CDR1 reads PRHDT; CDR2 reads FYEKMQ (reference sequence). The CDR3 runs to 16 residues. The V end lost 5 bases, the J end lost 4 bases, and 15 bases lay between the germline ends.